Given below is one T cell receptor (beta chain) in context. Its target is unknown. Through negative isolation, CD4+ and CD8+ T cells were obtained, while TEMRA cells were enriched using FACS. Random hexamers primed reverse transcription of 0.5 to 1 ug RNA. Using its own MiXCR run on the immunoSEQ multiplex PCR reads, TCRdb lists one record per CDR3 protein. The repertoire has under 200,000 distinct CDR3 sequences, approximately 94% of them found once; the top ten carry approximately 0.12%. This specimen comes from a study of CD8 T cells in Susac syndrome. Study information: Each patient with Susac syndrome, at the time of blood draw, was therapy-naive, on corticosteroids, or on intravenous immunoglobulin alone.

Study-wide findings and caveats: The study admitted that it had a relatively small number of individuals in its TCR sequencing and HLA analysis. The Susac syndrome CD4+ T cell repertoires displayed no clonal expansion.

Trimming at V came to 3 bases and at J to 6 bases, leaving 2 bases not matched to a gene. The CDR3 extends over 15 amino acids. Looked up from germline, CDR1 is KGHDR and CDR2 is SFDVKD. This clonotype was obtained from a human donor with Susac syndrome. The specimen was CD4+ T cells from PBMCs. V usage is TRBV24-1 and J usage is TRBJ2-1; 12 bases line up with TRBD2. The CDR3 protein is CATSDLAGGRNEQFF. CDR3 DNA: TGTGCCACCAGTGATCTAGCGGGAGGGCGCAATGAGCAGTTCTTC.